This T cell receptor (beta chain) emerged from a study of CD8 T cells in Susac syndrome. TCR beta sequencing was performed on blood CD8+ and CD4+ T cells. The germline V and J ends were trimmed by 0 bases and 0 bases, with 11 bases remaining between them. Germline lookup yields CDR1 SGHDN and CDR2 FVKESK. The CDR3 is made up of 16 amino acids. This clonotype was picked up a small number of times. RNA was extracted with the RNeasy kit, and a quantity of roughly 0.5 to 1 ug was reverse transcribed using random hexamers. The immunoSEQ assay covered 54 Vbeta and 13 Jbeta segments for CDR3. TCRdb called the immunoSEQ multiplex PCR reads again in MiXCR, with one record for every CDR3 protein. The repertoire includes fewer than 350,000 distinct CDR3 sequences, roughly 85% of them detected once, and 0.21% sits in the top ten.

The sequenced material came from CD8+ T cells from PBMCs. This TCR was sampled from a human donor with multiple sclerosis. This sequence joins TRBV14 and TRBJ2-5; D perhaps matches TRBD1 (5 bases). DNA of the CDR3: TGTGCCAGCAGCCAAGAGGCGGCAGGGTACCAAGAGACCCAGTACTTC. It translates to CASSQEAAGYQETQYF. The full variable domain, completed using reference TRBV14 and TRBJ2-5, is EAGVTQFPSHSVIEKGQTVTLRCDPISGHDNLYWYRRVMGKEIKFLLHFVKESKQDESGMPNNRFLAERTGGTYSTLKVQPAELEDSGVYFCASSQEAAGYQETQYFGPGTRLLVL.